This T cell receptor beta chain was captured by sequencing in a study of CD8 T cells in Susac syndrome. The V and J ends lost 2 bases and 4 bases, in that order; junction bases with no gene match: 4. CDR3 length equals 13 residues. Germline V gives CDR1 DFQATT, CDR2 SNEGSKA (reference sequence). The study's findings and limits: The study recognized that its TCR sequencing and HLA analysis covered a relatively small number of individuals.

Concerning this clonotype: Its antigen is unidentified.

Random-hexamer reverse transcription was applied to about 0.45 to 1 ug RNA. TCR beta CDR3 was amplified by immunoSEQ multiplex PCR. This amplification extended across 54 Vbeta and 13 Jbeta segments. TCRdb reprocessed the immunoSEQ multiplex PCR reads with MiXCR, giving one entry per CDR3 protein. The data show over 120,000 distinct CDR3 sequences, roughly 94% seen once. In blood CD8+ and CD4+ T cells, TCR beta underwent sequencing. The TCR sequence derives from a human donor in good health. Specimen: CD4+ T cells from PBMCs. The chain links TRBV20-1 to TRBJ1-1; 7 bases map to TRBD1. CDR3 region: CSARSWDSTEAFF. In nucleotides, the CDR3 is TGCAGTGCTAGATCCTGGGACAGCACTGAAGCTTTCTTT.